These 4 T cell receptor beta chains were sequenced from one sample in a study of T cells in localized non-small cell lung cancer (dated by TCRdb to about 2020). Receptor amplification or capture employed the immunoSEQ multiplex PCR assay. TCRdb's version of the immuneACCESS table is confined to in-frame rearrangements and falls short of the full clone set. An unresolved V gene accounts for under half of the shortfall where checked; the remainder is of unknown origin. Recorded for this sample are fewer than 50,000 clones; roughly 84% of them occurred a single time. 6% to 8% of the sample is in the top ten clones. The source was PBMCs, collected before any cancer treatment. The source of these receptors is a man between 40 and 70 years old with stage II lung adenocarcinoma.

The chain joins TRBV12-5 to TRBJ2-1, with D unresolved. V was trimmed by 1 base and J by 7 bases, leaving 8 bases between them. Germline V gene data show CDR1 as LGHNT and CDR2 as FRNRAP. This CDR3 has 13 residues. CDR3 protein: CASGLASWNEQFF. The CDR3, as DNA: TGTGCTAGTGGTTTGGCCTCCTGGAATGAGCAGTTCTTC.

V usage is TRBV6-1 and J usage is TRBJ1-5; D is undetermined. The V end lost 6 bases, the J end lost 3 bases, and 9 bases lay between the germline ends. The CDR3 is 13 amino acids. CDR1 and CDR2 from the germline V gene are MNHNS and SASEGT. The DNA for the CDR3 is TGTGCCAGCAGAGAGGGATACAATCAGCCCCAGCATTTT. Its protein product is CASREGYNQPQHF.

J is TRBJ1-2 and V is TRBV19; TRBD1 matches 7 bases. The germline V gene has CDR1 LNHDA and CDR2 SQIVND (reference sequence). The CDR3 sequence is 12 residues long. J lost 7 bases, V lost 6 bases, and 5 bases had no gene match. The DNA for the CDR3 is TGTGCCAGTAGAAGAACAGGGGTTGGCTACACCTTC. It specifies CASRRTGVGYTF.

This clone was detected once. The chain recombines TRBV6-6 with TRBJ2-5, with TRBD1 identical over 7 bases. CDR1 is MNHNY, CDR2 SVGAGI, per germline (reference sequence). After removal of 6 bases from V and 5 bases from J, the junction contained 6 bases not matched to a gene. CDR3 length: 13 residues. In nucleotides, the CDR3 is TGTGCCAGCAGGAAAGGGGGCAGGGAGACCCAGTACTTC. This gives the protein CASRKGGRETQYF.